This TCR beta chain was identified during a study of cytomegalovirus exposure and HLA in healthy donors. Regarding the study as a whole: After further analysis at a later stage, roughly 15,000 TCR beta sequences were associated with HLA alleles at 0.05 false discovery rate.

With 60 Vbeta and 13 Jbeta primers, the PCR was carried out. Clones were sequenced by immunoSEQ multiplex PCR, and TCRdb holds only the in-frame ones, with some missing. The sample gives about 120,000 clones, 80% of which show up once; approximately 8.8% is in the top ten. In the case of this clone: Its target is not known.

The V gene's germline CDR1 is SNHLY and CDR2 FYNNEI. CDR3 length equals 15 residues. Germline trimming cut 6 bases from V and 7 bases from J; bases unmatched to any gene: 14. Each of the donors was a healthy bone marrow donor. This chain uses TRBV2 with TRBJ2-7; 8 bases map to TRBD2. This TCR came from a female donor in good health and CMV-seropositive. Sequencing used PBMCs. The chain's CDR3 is CASRTERGTPLEQYF. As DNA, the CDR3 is TGTGCCAGCAGAACAGAGCGGGGGACCCCCCTTGAGCAGTACTTC.